This passage covers 3 T cell receptor beta chains from one sample sequenced in a study of T cell repertoires in cytomegalovirus infection. Antigen specificity for these receptors is unknown. MiXCR was run by TCRdb on the reads, yielding one entry per CDR3 protein. The repertoire holds roughly 990,000 distinct CDR3 sequences, with roughly 30% as singletons. Sequencing was performed on cultured CD8+ T cells from PBMCs, taken from culture after CMV antigen stimulation. The receptors were sampled from a human donor in good health (CMV status not recorded). Some clones in this sample may be carry-over from other donors' samples.

This clonotype was observed a handful of times. This chain links TRBV7-9 with TRBJ2-1; no reliable D call. This CDR3 is built from 15 residues. V lost 6 bases to trimming and J lost 1 base, with 13 bases between them. Germline CDR1 and CDR2: SEHNR and FQNEAQ (reference sequence). This CDR3 reads CASRSTSTSYNEQFF. The CDR3, as DNA: TGTGCCAGCAGGTCGACCTCGACGTCCTACAATGAGCAGTTCTTC.

This clonotype was observed a few times. V is TRBV27 and J is TRBJ1-2, with TRBD1 as a possible D gene (5 bases). V was cut by 3 bases and J by 3 bases, with 14 bases left in between. The CDR3 spans 15 residues. Germline-derived CDR1 and CDR2 are MNHEY and SMNVEV (reference sequence). DNA for the CDR3: TGTGCCAGCAGTTTGGCGTGGGGCAGGGACTATGGCTACACCTTC. Translating it yields CASSLAWGRDYGYTF.

The rearrangement links TRBV5-1 to TRBJ2-7; D possibly corresponds to TRBD2 (5 bases). Between the trimmed V and J ends, which lost 0 bases and 0 bases, there was a span of 10 bases. CDR1 and CDR2 from the germline V gene are SGHRS and YFSETQ. The CDR3 extends over 15 amino acids. The CDR3 protein is CASSLELGSSYEQYF. The CDR3 DNA sequence: TGCGCCAGCAGCTTGGAACTGGGGAGCTCCTACGAGCAGTACTTC.